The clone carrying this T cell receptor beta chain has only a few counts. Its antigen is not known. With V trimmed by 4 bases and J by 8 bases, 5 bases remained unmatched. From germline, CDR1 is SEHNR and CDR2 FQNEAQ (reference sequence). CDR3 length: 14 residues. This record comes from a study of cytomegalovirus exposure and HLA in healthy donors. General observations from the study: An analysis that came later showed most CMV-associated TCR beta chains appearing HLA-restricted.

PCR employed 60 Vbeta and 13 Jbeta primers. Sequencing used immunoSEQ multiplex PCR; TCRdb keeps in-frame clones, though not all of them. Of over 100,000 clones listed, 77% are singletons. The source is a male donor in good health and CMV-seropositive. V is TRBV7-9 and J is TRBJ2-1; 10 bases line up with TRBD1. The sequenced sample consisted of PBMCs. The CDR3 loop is CASSSRQGAYEQFF. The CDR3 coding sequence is TGTGCCAGCAGCTCTCGACAGGGGGCCTATGAGCAGTTCTTC.